This TCR beta chain was profiled in a study of regulatory T cells in long-lasting Graves disease. Library construction for TCR beta used iRepertoire HTBI primers and Arm-PCR of CDR3 regions. TCRdb re-called the multiplex PCR reads with MiXCR, one entry per CDR3 protein. Of some 250,000 distinct CDR3 sequences in the sample, 15% to 20% were seen once. As to time point: newly diagnosed GD, antithyroid drugs for less than 3 months. Scientists built the TCR library using RNA that was extracted from PBMCs. The same data also contributed to another study, on T cells in Graves' hyperthyroidism and ophthalmopathy. That report notes: In the first-round RT-PCR of the TCR CDR3, the HTBI primer set was used.

The source is a woman younger than 45 with Graves disease. The sample was peripheral blood mononuclear cells (PBMCs), taken at new diagnosis, from a patient treated with antithyroid drugs.

DNA of the CDR3: TGTGCCAGTAGCACTAGGGGTAATGAGCAGTTCTTC. Translated: CASSTRGNEQFF. This chain connects TRBV19 to TRBJ2-1, with D perhaps matching TRBD1 or TRBD2 (5 bases each). The CDR3 extends over 12 amino acids. In germline, CDR1 is LNHDA, CDR2 SQIVND (reference sequence). Trimming removed 6 bases from V and 7 bases from J, with 10 bases in between.